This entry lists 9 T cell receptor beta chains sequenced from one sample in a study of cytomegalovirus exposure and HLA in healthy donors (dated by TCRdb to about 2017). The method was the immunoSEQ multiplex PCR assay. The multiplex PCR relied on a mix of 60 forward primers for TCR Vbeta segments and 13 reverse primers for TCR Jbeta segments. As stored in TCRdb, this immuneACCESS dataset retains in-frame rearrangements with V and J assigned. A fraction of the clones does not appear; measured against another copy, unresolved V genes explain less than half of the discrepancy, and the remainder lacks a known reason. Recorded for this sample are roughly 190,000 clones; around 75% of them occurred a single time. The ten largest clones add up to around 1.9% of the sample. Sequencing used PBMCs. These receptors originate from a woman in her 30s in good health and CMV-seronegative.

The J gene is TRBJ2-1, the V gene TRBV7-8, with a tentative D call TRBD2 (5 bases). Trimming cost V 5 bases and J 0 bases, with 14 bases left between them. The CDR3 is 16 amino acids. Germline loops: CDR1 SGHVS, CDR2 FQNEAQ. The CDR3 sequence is CASSLPSSPSYNEQFF. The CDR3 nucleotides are TGTGCCAGCAGCCTCCCTAGCTCCCCCTCCTACAATGAGCAGTTCTTC.

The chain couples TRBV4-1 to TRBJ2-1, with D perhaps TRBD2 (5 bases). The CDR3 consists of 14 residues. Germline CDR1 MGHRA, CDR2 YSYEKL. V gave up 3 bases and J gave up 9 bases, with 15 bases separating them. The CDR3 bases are TGCGCCAGCAGCCAGGCGGAGGTAAGCCGTGAGCAGTTCTTC. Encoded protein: CASSQAEVSREQFF.

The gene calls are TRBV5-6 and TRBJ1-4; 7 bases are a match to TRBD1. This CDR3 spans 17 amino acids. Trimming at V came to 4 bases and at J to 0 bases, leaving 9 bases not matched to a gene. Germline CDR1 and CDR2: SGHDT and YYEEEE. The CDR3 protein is CASSRTGGPATNEKLFF. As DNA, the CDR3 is TGTGCCAGCAGCCGGACAGGAGGACCTGCAACTAATGAAAAACTGTTTTTT. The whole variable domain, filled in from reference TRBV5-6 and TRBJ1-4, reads DAGVTQSPTHLIKTRGQQVTLRCSPKSGHDTVSWYQQALGQGPQFIFQYYEEEERQRGNFPDRFSGHQFPNYSSELNVNALLLGDSALYLCASSRTGGPATNEKLFFGSGTQLSVL.

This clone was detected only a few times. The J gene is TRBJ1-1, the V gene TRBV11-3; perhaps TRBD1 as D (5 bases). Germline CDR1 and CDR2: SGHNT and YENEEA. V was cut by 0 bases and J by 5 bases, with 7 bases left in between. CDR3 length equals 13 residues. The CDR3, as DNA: TGTGCCAGCAGCTTAGAGGCAGGGACTGAAGCTTTCTTT. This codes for CASSLEAGTEAFF.

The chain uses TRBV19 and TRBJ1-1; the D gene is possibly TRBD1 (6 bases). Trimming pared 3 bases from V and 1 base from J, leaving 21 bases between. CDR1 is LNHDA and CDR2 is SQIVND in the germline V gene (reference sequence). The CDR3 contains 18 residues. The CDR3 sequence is CASSMSTRRQARNTEAFF. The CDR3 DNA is TGTGCCAGTAGTATGTCGACGAGACGACAGGCGAGGAACACTGAAGCTTTCTTT.

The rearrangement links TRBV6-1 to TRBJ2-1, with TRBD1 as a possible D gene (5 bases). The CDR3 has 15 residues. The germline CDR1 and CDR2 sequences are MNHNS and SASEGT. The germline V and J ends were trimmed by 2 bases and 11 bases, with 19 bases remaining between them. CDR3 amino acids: CASSELQVGNTQQFF. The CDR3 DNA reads TGTGCCAGCAGTGAACTACAGGTGGGAAACACTCAGCAGTTCTTC.

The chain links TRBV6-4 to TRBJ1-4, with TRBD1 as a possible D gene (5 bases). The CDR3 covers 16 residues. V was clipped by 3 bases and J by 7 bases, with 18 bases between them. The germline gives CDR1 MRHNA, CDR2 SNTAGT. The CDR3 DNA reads TGTGCCAGCAGTGAAAGCGCGGGGACCCCTAGTGAAAAACTGTTTTTT. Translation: CASSESAGTPSEKLFF.

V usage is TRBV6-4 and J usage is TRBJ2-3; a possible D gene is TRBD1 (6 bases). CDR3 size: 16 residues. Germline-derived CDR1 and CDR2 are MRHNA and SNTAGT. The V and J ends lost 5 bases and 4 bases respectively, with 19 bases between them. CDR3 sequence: CASSKNREMAADTQYF. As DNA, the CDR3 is TGTGCCAGCAGTAAAAACAGGGAGATGGCCGCAGATACGCAGTATTTT.

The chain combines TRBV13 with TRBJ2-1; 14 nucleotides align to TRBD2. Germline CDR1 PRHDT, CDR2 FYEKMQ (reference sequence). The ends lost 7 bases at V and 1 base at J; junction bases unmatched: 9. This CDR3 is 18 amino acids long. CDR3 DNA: TGTGCCAGCACCCAAGTGGGACTAGCGGGAGAATCCTACAATGAGCAGTTCTTC. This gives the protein CASTQVGLAGESYNEQFF.